This T cell receptor (beta chain) is from a study of neurological immune-mediated disorders. Germline assignment: CDR1 SGHDT and CDR2 YYEEEE. Trimming cost V 4 bases and J 8 bases, with 33 bases left between them. The CDR3 has 20 residues. This clonotype was picked up a small number of times. With 10-nucleotide random UMIs, 5'RACE was used to make the cDNA. MiXCR, applied by TCRdb to the 5' RACE reads, yields one record per CDR3 protein. The table lists about 120,000 distinct CDR3 sequences, about 3.4% of them singletons. What was sequenced was PBMCs. V is TRBV5-6 and J is TRBJ1-4, with D possibly being TRBD1 (5 bases). This TCR was recovered from a woman in her 30s with multiple sclerosis. The CDR3 DNA reads as TGTGCCAGCAGCCCGAACCGCTGGGCAGGGTGGGGTGATCCGGGCGAAAAACTGTTTTTT. As protein: CASSPNRWAGWGDPGEKLFF.